This T cell receptor beta chain is from a study of early T cells in non-severe SARS-CoV-2 infection. Study as a whole: Sequenced material consisted of bulk RNA (from unsorted whole blood), and chains were unpaired.

Details on this clonotype: Its antigen is unknown.

Study-wide findings and caveats: Private and CD4 specificities were missed by VDJdb matching, which favored anti-spike CD8 responses.

This CDR3 has 14 residues. Germline V gives CDR1 GTSNPN, CDR2 SVGIG (reference sequence). V dropped 4 bases and J dropped 7 bases, with 19 bases sitting between them. As part of library construction, unique molecular identifiers were attached to individual cDNA molecules. Via MiXCR, TCRdb re-called the 5' RACE reads, giving one row per CDR3 protein. The table lists around 50,000 distinct CDR3 sequences, roughly 12% of them singletons. This receptor was obtained from an adult who was a healthcare worker with PCR-confirmed SARS-CoV-2 infection or an uninfected control (not recorded which). The V and J genes are TRBV30 and TRBJ1-1; D possibly corresponds to TRBD1 (5 bases). The material sequenced was whole blood. In DNA form, the CDR3 reads TGTGCCTGGACCCCAGGGCTCGCGGGCCTTGAAGCTTTCTTT. Translation gives CAWTPGLAGLEAFF.